This T cell receptor beta chain comes out of a study of T-cell memory formation after mild COVID-19. Study-level background: The study found TCR clusters largely donor specific.

Concerning this clonotype itself: Its antigen is unidentified.

Constant-segment primers and 5'RACE yielded cDNA libraries for TCR alpha and TCR beta, each carrying sample barcodes and UMIs. One entry per CDR3 protein results from TCRdb running MiXCR on the 5' RACE reads. The top ten clones hold approximately 13% of a sample with 300,000 to 400,000 distinct CDR3 sequences, around 27% of them seen once. The CDR3 covers 14 residues. V was clipped by 1 base and J by 6 bases; unmatched bases: 6. Germline lookup yields CDR1 SGHDN and CDR2 FVKESK. Findings and caveats of the study: The SARS-CoV-2 specificity of second-wave clones reaching peak at day 37 remained unverified. Largely, contracting CD4+ clones fell within CM and EM, and contracting CD8+ clones within EMRA.

Sequenced sample: PBMCs or a T cell subset sorted from them (not recorded which). The receptor's source is an adult woman who had mild COVID-19 (a few samples of this study predate the infection). Cell type and time point are not known. This sequence joins TRBV14 and TRBJ2-7, with TRBD2 matching over 7 bases. The CDR3 nucleotides are TGTGCCAGCAGCCAAGCGGGGGGTATCAGCGAGCAGTACTTC. It specifies CASSQAGGISEQYF.